Presented here are 17 T cell receptor beta chains from one specimen sequenced in a study of cytomegalovirus exposure and HLA in healthy donors. The data were produced by immunoSEQ multiplex PCR, yet TCRdb's version contains in-frame clones alone and is incomplete. The repertoire holds some 130,000 clones, with 88% as singletons. Material for sequencing was PBMCs. These receptors originate from a man aged 25 to 40 in good health and CMV-seronegative.

The chain joins TRBV27 to TRBJ2-3; possibly TRBD1 for D (7 bases). The V end was cut by 6 bases, the J end by 5 bases, with 18 bases between. This CDR3 is built from 15 residues. From germline, CDR1 is MNHEY and CDR2 SMNVEV (reference sequence). CDR3 loop: CASRGGDAGRDTQYF. Written as DNA, the CDR3 is TGTGCCAGCAGAGGGGGCGACGCGGGAAGAGATACGCAGTATTTT.

The rearrangement uses TRBV15 and TRBJ1-4, with 8 bases that match TRBD1. CDR1 LNHNV and CDR2 YYDKDF come from the germline V gene (reference sequence). V trimming: 0 bases; J trimming: 8 bases; junction bases outside the gene matches: 11. This CDR3 contains 17 residues. Here the CDR3 reads CATSRDARGTGLEKLFF. In nucleotides, the CDR3 is TGTGCCACCAGCAGAGATGCACGAGGGACAGGACTCGAAAAACTGTTTTTT.

The chain has TRBV7-9 and TRBJ1-2; no clear D. Trimming stripped 5 bases from V and 7 bases from J, with 14 bases between. This CDR3 spans 13 amino acids. CDR1 and CDR2 (germline): SEHNR, FQNEAQ (reference sequence). In DNA, the CDR3 is TGTGCCAGCAGCCGAGAGGGTAGAGGTGGCTACACCTTC. This translates into CASSREGRGGYTF.

This chain links TRBV18 with TRBJ1-1; D is uncertain. The germline gives CDR1 KGHSH, CDR2 LQKENI. Trimming left V 5 bases short and J 1 base short, with 11 bases between. CDR3 length equals 14 residues. The CDR3 loop reads CASSATRQNTEAFF. DNA of the CDR3: TGTGCCAGCTCAGCCACGCGCCAGAACACTGAAGCTTTCTTT.

The J gene is TRBJ2-7, the V gene TRBV7-9; D gene uncertain. Trimming pared 8 bases from V and 1 base from J, leaving 15 bases between. From germline, CDR1 is SEHNR and CDR2 FQNEAQ (reference sequence). The CDR3 sequence is 14 residues long. As DNA, the CDR3 is TGTGCCAGCGGTAGTGGTTTTCATTCCTACGAGCAGTACTTC. Protein sequence: CASGSGFHSYEQYF.

The chain carries TRBV4-1 and TRBJ1-1; D not certain. Germline values: CDR1 MGHRA, CDR2 YSYEKL. Trimming left V 0 bases short and J 6 bases short, with 14 bases between. The CDR3 sequence is 15 residues long. In DNA, the CDR3 is TGCGCCAGCAGCCAAGATGCCGGGTTAGCGTCTGAAGCTTTCTTT. It encodes CASSQDAGLASEAFF.

The J gene is TRBJ2-7, the V gene TRBV4-1, with 7 nucleotides matching TRBD2. J lost 2 bases, V lost 4 bases, and 11 bases had no gene match. The CDR3 is made up of 16 amino acids. Germline CDR1 MGHRA, CDR2 YSYEKL. The CDR3 loop is CASSPSDAGAPYEQYF. The CDR3 DNA is TGCGCCAGCAGCCCATCTGACGCGGGAGCCCCCTACGAGCAGTACTTC.

The rearrangement joins TRBV5-1 to TRBJ2-7, with a possible D match to TRBD1 (6 bases). V was trimmed by 0 bases and J by 12 bases, leaving 13 bases between them. Germline V gene sequence: CDR1 SGHRS, CDR2 YFSETQ. This CDR3 contains 12 residues. In DNA form, the CDR3 reads TGCGCCAGCAGCTTGGGGGAAGGGGGTCGGTACTTC. This codes for CASSLGEGGRYF.

This sequence joins TRBV11-1 and TRBJ2-7, with 11 bases aligning to TRBD2. Germline assignment: CDR1 SGHAT and CDR2 FQDESV (reference sequence). V lost 5 bases and J lost 3; bases outside the gene matches: 6. This CDR3 has 15 residues. This CDR3 reads CASSPSGLAVYEQYF. CDR3 coding DNA: TGTGCCAGCAGCCCGTCGGGACTAGCGGTCTACGAGCAGTACTTC.

The chain combines TRBV2 with TRBJ2-3, with D perhaps TRBD2 (6 bases). V lost 7 bases, J lost 2 bases, and 13 bases lay in between. Germline assignment: CDR1 SNHLY and CDR2 FYNNEI. This CDR3 contains 14 residues. The chain's CDR3 is CASTGGAITDTQYF. In DNA, the CDR3 is TGTGCCAGCACTGGAGGGGCGATCACAGATACGCAGTATTTT.

This clone has only one observation. The V gene is TRBV2, the J gene TRBJ2-2, with a tentative D call TRBD2 (6 bases). Germline V gene data show CDR1 as SNHLY and CDR2 as FYNNEI. V lost 6 bases and J lost 3, with 8 bases in between. The CDR3 consists of 13 residues. The CDR3 region is CASSSSDTGELFF. The CDR3 nucleotides are TGTGCCAGCAGCTCTAGCGACACCGGGGAGCTGTTTTTT.

The chain uses TRBV12-5 and TRBJ2-2; possible D gene TRBD1, 6 bases. V lost 1 base to trimming and J lost 4 bases, with 13 bases between them. Germline values: CDR1 LGHNT, CDR2 FRNRAP. CDR3 length equals 16 residues. In DNA, the CDR3 is TGTGCTAGTGGTTTGGGGGGGCTACGTGGCACCGGGGAGCTGTTTTTT. It specifies CASGLGGLRGTGELFF.

CDR3 loop: CASSPTPDSPLHF. CDR3 DNA sequence: TGTGCCAGCAGCCCTACTCCGGATTCACCCCTCCACTTT. This rearrangement joins TRBV7-9 to TRBJ1-6, with D uncertain. This CDR3 has 13 amino acids. CDR1 is SEHNR and CDR2 is FQNEAQ in the germline V gene (reference sequence). Trimming took off 5 bases at V and 8 bases at J, with 10 bases between the two ends. The full variable domain, with the rest looked up from reference TRBV7-9 and TRBJ1-6, is DTGVSQNPRHKITKRGQNVTFRCDPISEHNRLYWYRQTLGQGPEFLTYFQNEAQLEKSRLLSDRFSAERPKGSFSTLEIQRTEQGDSAMYLCASSPTPDSPLHFGNGTRLTVT.

The CDR3 sequence is CASSASAGSTDTQYF. CDR3 coding DNA: TGTGCCAGCAGTGCTTCGGCAGGGTCCACAGATACGCAGTATTTT. The chain is built from TRBV6-4 and TRBJ2-3; possibly TRBD1 for D (5 bases). This CDR3 contains 15 residues. Germline CDR1 and CDR2: MRHNA and SNTAGT. V lost 4 bases and J 2 bases, leaving 13 bases between the germline ends.

This chain joins TRBV5-6 and TRBJ2-5; 10 nucleotides agree with TRBD1. J was trimmed by 1 base and V by 3 bases; bases with no gene match: 12. The CDR3 is made up of 18 amino acids. Germline V gene lookup returns CDR1 SGHDT and CDR2 YYEEEE. CDR3 region: CASSSPRDRGIFQETQYF. The DNA for the CDR3 is TGTGCCAGCAGCTCGCCCCGGGACAGGGGAATCTTCCAAGAGACCCAGTACTTC. Supplemented by reference TRBV5-6 and TRBJ2-5, the full variable domain reads DAGVTQSPTHLIKTRGQQVTLRCSPKSGHDTVSWYQQALGQGPQFIFQYYEEEERQRGNFPDRFSGHQFPNYSSELNVNALLLGDSALYLCASSSPRDRGIFQETQYFGPGTRLLVL.

The chain employs TRBV19 and TRBJ1-5, with a possible D match to TRBD1 (6 bases). V lost 5 bases, J lost 6 bases, and 17 bases lay in between. The CDR3 sequence is 15 residues long. Germline CDR1 and CDR2: LNHDA and SQIVND (reference sequence). CDR3 bases: TGTGCCAGTAGTCTCCGGGGACAAGTTGGTCAGCCCCAGCATTTT. Its protein product is CASSLRGQVGQPQHF.

V gene TRBV25-1 combines with J gene TRBJ1-4; D not resolved. The CDR3 is 15 residues long. Trimming removed 2 bases at V and 0 bases at J, with 7 bases between. Germline V lookup: CDR1 MGHDK, CDR2 SYGVNS. The CDR3 protein is CASSESRPTNEKLFF. CDR3 DNA: TGTGCCAGCAGTGAAAGCCGTCCAACTAATGAAAAACTGTTTTTT.